Each of the 14 T cell receptor beta chains below was sequenced from the same sample in a study of metastatic and nonmetastatic thyroid tumors. No patient received treatment before thyroid surgery. MiXCR was used by TCRdb to re-call the PCR reads. Among 30,000 to 35,000 clones listed, about 21% were seen once. Material for sequencing was blood. The receptors shown here come from a female donor with papillary thyroid cancer or a benign thyroid nodule (not recorded which). Some clones in this sample may be carry-over from other donors' samples.

This clone was seen a few times. The CDR3: CASSYTPPRTTYEQYF. In DNA form, the CDR3 reads TGTGCCAGCAGTTACACCCCGCCAAGGACAACCTACGAGCAGTACTTC. V and J are TRBV6-5 and TRBJ2-7; D possibly corresponds to TRBD1 (5 bases). CDR3 length: 16 residues. Trimming left V 2 bases short and J 2 bases short, with 16 bases between. Germline CDR1 and CDR2: MNHEY and SVGAGI.

This clone was recorded at least ten times. This chain joins TRBV20-1 and TRBJ2-1, with a possible D match to TRBD1 (6 bases). This CDR3 is built from 12 residues. Germline V gene data show CDR1 as DFQATT and CDR2 as SNEGSKA (reference sequence). The V and J ends lost 6 bases and 7 bases respectively, with 13 bases between them. The CDR3 nucleotides read TGCAGTGCCGGGACATGGAAAAATGAGCAGTTCTTC. It translates to CSAGTWKNEQFF.

The rearrangement links TRBV28 to TRBJ2-1; TRBD2 matches 10 bases. With 6 bases clipped from V and 9 bases from J, the junction kept 17 bases outside the gene matches. Germline V gene data show CDR1 as MDHEN and CDR2 as SYDVKM. The CDR3 consists of 17 residues. The CDR3 loop is CASSYNPGASGSSEQFF. The DNA of the CDR3 is TGTGCCAGCAGCTACAACCCTGGGGCTAGCGGGAGCAGTGAGCAGTTCTTC.

Many counts were recorded for this clone. This rearrangement joins TRBV5-1 to TRBJ2-2, with 8 bases identical to TRBD1. V gave up 6 bases and J gave up 5 bases; unmatched junction bases: 12. Looked up from germline, CDR1 is SGHRS and CDR2 is YFSETQ. The CDR3 length is 16 residues. The CDR3 is CASTPIDRGGTGELFF. CDR3 bases: TGCGCCAGCACCCCTATCGACAGGGGAGGAACCGGGGAGCTGTTTTTT.

The chain employs TRBV28 and TRBJ2-7; TRBD1 agrees at 9 bases. The CDR3 contains 15 residues. The ends lost 5 bases at V and 1 base at J; junction bases unmatched: 6. CDR1 and CDR2 from the germline V gene are MDHEN and SYDVKM. The DNA for the CDR3 is TGTGCCAGCAGTGCTACCGGGACAGGGTCCTACGAGCAGTACTTC. Its translation is CASSATGTGSYEQYF.

This clone was observed at least ten times. The CDR3 DNA reads TGTGCCAGCAGTACGACAGGGGACACTGAAGCTTTCTTT. Encoded protein: CASSTTGDTEAFF. The chain is built from TRBV6-1 and TRBJ1-1; TRBD1 matches at 8 bases. V gave up 5 bases and J gave up 3 bases; unmatched junction bases: 2. The length of the CDR3 is 13 residues. CDR1 and CDR2 (germline): MNHNS, SASEGT.

The chain carries TRBV6-1 and TRBJ1-5; 7 bases are a match to TRBD1. The CDR3 is 17 residues long. Looked up from germline, CDR1 is MNHNS and CDR2 is SASEGT. V was pared by 4 bases and J by 1 base, with 10 bases of the junction left unmatched. This chain's CDR3 is CASSGQKGARSNQPQHF. The CDR3 nucleotides are TGTGCCAGCAGTGGACAAAAGGGGGCAAGAAGCAATCAGCCCCAGCATTTT.

The table lists this clone with many counts. The rearrangement uses TRBV5-5 and TRBJ2-2; no clear D. This CDR3 is built from 14 residues. The V end was cut by 4 bases, the J end by 2 bases, with 9 bases between. Germline loops: CDR1 SGHKS, CDR2 YYEKEE (reference sequence). CDR3 sequence: CASSILINTGELFF. CDR3 sequence (DNA): TGTGCCAGCAGCATCCTAATAAACACCGGGGAGCTGTTTTTT.

This clone was seen only once. This chain uses TRBV7-3 with TRBJ2-6; 8 bases are shared with TRBD1. Per germline, CDR1 SGHTA and CDR2 FQGTGA. The V segment lost 5 bases and the J segment 1 base; nucleotides outside the gene matches: 10. The CDR3 length is 18 residues. CDR3 in DNA: TGTGCCAGCAGCCGCCCCGGGACAGGTCTGTCTGGGGCCAACGTCCTGACTTTC. The encoded protein is CASSRPGTGLSGANVLTF. Full variable domain (rest looked up from reference TRBV7-3 and TRBJ2-6): GAGVSQTPSNKVTEKGKYVELRCDPISGHTALYWYRQSLGQGPEFLIYFQGTGAADDSGLPNDRFFAVRPEGSVSTLKIQRTERGDSAVYLCASSRPGTGLSGANVLTFGAGSRLTVL.

The V call is TRBV19, the J call TRBJ1-6; D is uncertain. Trimming cost V 0 bases and J 9 bases, with 15 bases left between them. CDR1 LNHDA and CDR2 SQIVND come from the germline V gene (reference sequence). This CDR3 contains 16 residues. CDR3 protein: CASSIDVSYLRSPLHF. The CDR3 DNA follows: TGTGCCAGTAGTATAGATGTGAGTTACCTACGTTCACCCCTCCACTTT.

V gene TRBV7-8 combines with J gene TRBJ1-2, with a possible D match to TRBD1 (6 bases). With 1 base removed from V and 4 bases from J, the gap between germline ends came to 13 bases. Per germline, CDR1 SGHVS and CDR2 FQNEAQ. The CDR3 has 15 amino acids. CDR3 residues: CASSLGFDRTYGYTF. As DNA, the CDR3 is TGTGCCAGCAGCTTAGGATTCGACAGGACCTATGGCTACACCTTC.

This clone was detected many times. The chain is built from TRBV13 and TRBJ1-1; no definite D call. V lost 6 bases, J lost 1 base, and 12 bases lay in between. The CDR3 sequence is 14 residues long. The V gene's germline CDR1 is PRHDT and CDR2 FYEKMQ (reference sequence). The CDR3 bases are TGTGCCAGCAGATCTCGGGCTTGGAACACTGAAGCTTTCTTT. Translating it yields CASRSRAWNTEAFF.

This clone appeared a few times. The V gene is TRBV24-1, the J gene TRBJ1-2; no definite D call. V gave up 3 bases and J gave up 4 bases, with 11 bases separating them. The CDR3 is 14 residues long. Looked up from germline, CDR1 is KGHDR and CDR2 is SFDVKD. The CDR3 here is CATSDNGLSYGYTF. The CDR3 coding sequence is TGTGCCACCAGTGATAACGGACTGTCCTATGGCTACACCTTC.

This clone was seen repeatedly, ten times or more. This sample also contains other DNA sequences that code for the same CDR3. CDR3 DNA sequence: TGTGCCAGCAGCCCAGGGACAGGGGGCGTGAGGGGCAATCAGCCCCAGCATTTT. Its translation is CASSPGTGGVRGNQPQHF. The chain couples TRBV6-6 to TRBJ1-5; 12 bases map to TRBD1. J gave up 2 bases and V 6 bases, and 11 bases lay outside the gene matches. CDR1 is MNHNY, CDR2 SVGAGI, per germline (reference sequence). CDR3 length equals 18 residues.